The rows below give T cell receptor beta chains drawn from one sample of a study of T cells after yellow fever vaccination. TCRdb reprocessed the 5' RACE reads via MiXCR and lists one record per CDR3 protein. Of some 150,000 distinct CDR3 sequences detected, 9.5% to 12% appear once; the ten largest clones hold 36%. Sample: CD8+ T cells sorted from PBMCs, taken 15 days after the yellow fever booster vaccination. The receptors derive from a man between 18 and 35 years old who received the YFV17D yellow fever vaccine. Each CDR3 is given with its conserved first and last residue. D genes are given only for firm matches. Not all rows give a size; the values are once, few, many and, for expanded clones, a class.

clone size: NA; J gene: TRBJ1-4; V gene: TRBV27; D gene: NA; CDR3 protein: CASSSLRGRDEKLFF; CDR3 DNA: TGTGCCAGCAGTTCACTCCGGGGGCGCGATGAAAAACTGTTTTTT
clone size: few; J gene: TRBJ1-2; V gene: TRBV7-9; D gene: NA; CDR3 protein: CASIGDADYGYTF; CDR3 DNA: TGTGCCAGCATCGGGGACGCAGACTATGGCTACACCTTC
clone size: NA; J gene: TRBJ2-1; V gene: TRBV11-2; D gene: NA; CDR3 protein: CASSLGLEKFF; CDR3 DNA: TGTGCCAGCAGCTTAGGACTGGAGAAGTTCTTC
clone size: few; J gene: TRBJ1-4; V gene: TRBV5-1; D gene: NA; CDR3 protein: CASSGTGAMTNEKLFF; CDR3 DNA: TGCGCCAGCAGTGGTACGGGCGCGATGACTAATGAAAAACTGTTTTTT
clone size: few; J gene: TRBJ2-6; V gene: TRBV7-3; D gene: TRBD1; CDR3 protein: CASSLLGTGASGANVLTF; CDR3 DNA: TGTGCCAGCAGCCTCCTCGGAACAGGGGCTTCTGGGGCCAACGTCCTGACTTTC
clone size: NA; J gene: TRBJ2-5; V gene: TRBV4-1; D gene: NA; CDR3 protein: CASSQDNRDPREETQYF; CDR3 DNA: TGCGCCAGCAGCCAAGACAATAGGGACCCGAGAGAAGAGACCCAGTACTTC
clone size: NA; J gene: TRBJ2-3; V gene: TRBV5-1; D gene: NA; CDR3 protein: CASSLSSGGDGTDTQYF; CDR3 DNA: TGCGCCAGCAGCTTGAGTTCGGGCGGGGACGGCACAGATACGCAGTATTTT
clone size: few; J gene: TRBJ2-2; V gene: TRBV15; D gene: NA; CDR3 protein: CATSRGGGELFF; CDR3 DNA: TGTGCCACCAGCAGAGGAGGCGGGGAGCTGTTTTTT
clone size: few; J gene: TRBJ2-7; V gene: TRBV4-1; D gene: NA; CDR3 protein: CASSQEQGGPYRGEQYF; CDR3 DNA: TGCGCCAGCAGCCAAGAGCAGGGTGGGCCCTATAGGGGCGAGCAGTACTTC
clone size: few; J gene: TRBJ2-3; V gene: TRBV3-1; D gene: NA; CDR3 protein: CASSQETGRPDTQYF; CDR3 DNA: TGTGCCAGCAGCCAAGAAACAGGGAGGCCAGATACGCAGTATTTT
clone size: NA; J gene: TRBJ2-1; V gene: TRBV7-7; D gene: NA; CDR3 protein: CASSLSIGNEQFF; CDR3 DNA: TGTGCCAGCAGCTTGAGCATCGGGAATGAGCAGTTCTTC
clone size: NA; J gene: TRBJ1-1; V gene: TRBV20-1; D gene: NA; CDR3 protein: CSARASPAGGSEAFF; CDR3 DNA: TGCAGTGCTAGAGCTTCCCCGGCGGGGGGCAGTGAAGCTTTCTTT
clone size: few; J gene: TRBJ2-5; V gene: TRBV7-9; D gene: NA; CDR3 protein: CASSLGLWEETQYF; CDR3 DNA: TGTGCCAGCAGCTTAGGGCTTTGGGAAGAGACCCAGTACTTC
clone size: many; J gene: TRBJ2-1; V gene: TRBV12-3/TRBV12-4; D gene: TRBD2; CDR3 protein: CASTRGGLRDEQFF; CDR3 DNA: TGTGCCAGCACCCGGGGGGGTCTGAGGGATGAGCAGTTCTTC
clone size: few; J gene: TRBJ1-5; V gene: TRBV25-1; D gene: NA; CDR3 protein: CASSESGANQPQHF; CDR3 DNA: TGTGCCAGCAGTGAATCAGGGGCCAATCAGCCCCAGCATTTT
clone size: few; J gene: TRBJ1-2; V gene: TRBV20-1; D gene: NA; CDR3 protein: CSAPVELGYYGYTF; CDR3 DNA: TGCAGTGCCCCCGTTGAATTAGGGTACTATGGCTACACCTTC
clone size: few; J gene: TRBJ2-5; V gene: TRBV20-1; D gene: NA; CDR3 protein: CSARVADQILQETQYF; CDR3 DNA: TGCAGTGCTAGAGTCGCGGACCAAATCTTACAAGAGACCCAGTACTTC
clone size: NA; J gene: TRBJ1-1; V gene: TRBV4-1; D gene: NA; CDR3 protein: CASSRYWSENTEAFF; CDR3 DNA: TGCGCCAGCAGCCGTTACTGGTCAGAGAACACTGAAGCTTTCTTT
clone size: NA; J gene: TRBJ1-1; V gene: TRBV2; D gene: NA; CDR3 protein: CASNWELNTEAFF; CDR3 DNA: TGTGCCAGCAATTGGGAGCTGAACACTGAAGCTTTCTTT
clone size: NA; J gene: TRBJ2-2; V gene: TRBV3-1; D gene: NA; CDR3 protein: CASTGRPGELFF; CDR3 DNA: TGTGCCAGCACAGGACGACCCGGGGAGCTGTTTTTT
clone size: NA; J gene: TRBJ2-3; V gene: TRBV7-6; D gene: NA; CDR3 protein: CASSLKSGQSTDTQYF; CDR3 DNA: TGTGCCAGCAGCTTAAAAAGCGGACAGAGCACAGATACGCAGTATTTT
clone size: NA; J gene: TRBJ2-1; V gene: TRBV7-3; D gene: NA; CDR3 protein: CASSLTPGRARDEQFF; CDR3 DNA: TGTGCCAGCAGCTTAACCCCCGGTAGGGCCAGGGATGAGCAGTTCTTC
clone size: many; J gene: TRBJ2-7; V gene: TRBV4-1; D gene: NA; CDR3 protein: CASSQSTNTYEQYF; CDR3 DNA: TGCGCCAGCAGCCAATCTACCAACACTTACGAGCAGTACTTC
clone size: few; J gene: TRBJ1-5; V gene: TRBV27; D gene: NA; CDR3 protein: CASSSTASTGPNQPQHF; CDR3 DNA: TGTGCCAGCAGTTCGACCGCCTCGACAGGACCGAATCAGCCCCAGCATTTT
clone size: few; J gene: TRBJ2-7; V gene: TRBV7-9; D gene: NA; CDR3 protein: CATTLTGRSSYEQYF; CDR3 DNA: TGTGCCACTACCCTAACCGGACGAAGCTCCTACGAGCAGTACTTC
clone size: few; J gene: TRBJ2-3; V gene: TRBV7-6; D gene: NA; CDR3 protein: CASSLEPGDRTDTQYF; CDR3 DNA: TGTGCCAGCAGCTTAGAACCGGGGGACCGCACAGATACGCAGTATTTT
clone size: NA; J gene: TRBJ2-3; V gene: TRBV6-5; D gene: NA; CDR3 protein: CASSHRTDTQYF; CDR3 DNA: TGTGCCAGCAGCCACCGAACAGATACGCAGTATTTT
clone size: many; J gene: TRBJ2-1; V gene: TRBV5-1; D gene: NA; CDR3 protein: CASSLRTPYNEQFF; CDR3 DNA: TGCGCCAGCAGCTTGCGGACCCCTTACAATGAGCAGTTCTTC
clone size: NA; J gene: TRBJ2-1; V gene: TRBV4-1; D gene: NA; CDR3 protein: CASSQDGNEQFF; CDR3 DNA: TGCGCCAGCAGCCAGGATGGGAATGAGCAGTTCTTC